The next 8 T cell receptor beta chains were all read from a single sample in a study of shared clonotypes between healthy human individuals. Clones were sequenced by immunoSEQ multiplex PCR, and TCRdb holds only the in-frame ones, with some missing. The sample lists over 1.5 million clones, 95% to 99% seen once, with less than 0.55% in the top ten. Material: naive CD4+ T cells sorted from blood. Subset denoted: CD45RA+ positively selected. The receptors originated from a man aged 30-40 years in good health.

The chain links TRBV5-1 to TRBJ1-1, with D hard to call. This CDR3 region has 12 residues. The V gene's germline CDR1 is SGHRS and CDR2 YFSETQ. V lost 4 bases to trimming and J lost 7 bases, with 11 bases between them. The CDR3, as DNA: TGCGCCAGCAGCCCTGGACGGAATGAAGCTTTCTTT. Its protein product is CASSPGRNEAFF.

CDR3 in amino acids: CASSIPGQISIQYF. The CDR3 DNA follows: TGTGCCAGCAGCATACCGGGACAGATCTCCATTCAGTACTTC. V is TRBV11-2 and J is TRBJ2-4; 7 bases match TRBD1. V trimming: 5 bases; J trimming: 9 bases; junction bases outside the gene matches: 10. The CDR3 is made up of 14 amino acids. The V gene's germline CDR1 is SGHAT and CDR2 FQNNGV.

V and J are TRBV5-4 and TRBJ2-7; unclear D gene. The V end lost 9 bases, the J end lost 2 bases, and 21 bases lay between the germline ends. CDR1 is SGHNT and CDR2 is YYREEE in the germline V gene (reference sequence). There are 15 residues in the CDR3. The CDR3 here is CATNDQERIPYEQYF. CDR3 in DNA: TGTGCCACCAACGATCAAGAGAGGATTCCCTACGAGCAGTACTTC.

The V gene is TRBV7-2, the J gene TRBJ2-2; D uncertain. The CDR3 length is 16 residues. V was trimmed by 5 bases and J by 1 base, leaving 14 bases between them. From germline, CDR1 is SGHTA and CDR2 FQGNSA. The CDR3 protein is CASSGRSRLNTGELFF. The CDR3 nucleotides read TGTGCCAGCAGCGGACGGTCCAGGCTGAACACCGGGGAGCTGTTTTTT.

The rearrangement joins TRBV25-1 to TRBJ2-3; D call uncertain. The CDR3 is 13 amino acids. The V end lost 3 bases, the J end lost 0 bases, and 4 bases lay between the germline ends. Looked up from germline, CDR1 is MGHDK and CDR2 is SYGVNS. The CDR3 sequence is CASSDSSTDTQYF. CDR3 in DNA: TGTGCCAGCAGTGATTCTAGCACAGATACGCAGTATTTT.

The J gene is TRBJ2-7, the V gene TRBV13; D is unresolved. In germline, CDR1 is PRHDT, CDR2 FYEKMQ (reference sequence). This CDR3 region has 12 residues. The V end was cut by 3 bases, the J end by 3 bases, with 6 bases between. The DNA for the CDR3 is TGTGCCAGCAGCTTCTACCGCTACGAGCAGTACTTC. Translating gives CASSFYRYEQYF.

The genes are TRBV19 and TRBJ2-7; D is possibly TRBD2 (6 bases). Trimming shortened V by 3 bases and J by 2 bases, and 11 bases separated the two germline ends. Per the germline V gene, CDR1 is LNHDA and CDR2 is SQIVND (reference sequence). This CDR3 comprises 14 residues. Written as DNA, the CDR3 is TGTGCCAGTAGTATTAGGGCGGGACCCTACGAGCAGTACTTC. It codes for CASSIRAGPYEQYF.

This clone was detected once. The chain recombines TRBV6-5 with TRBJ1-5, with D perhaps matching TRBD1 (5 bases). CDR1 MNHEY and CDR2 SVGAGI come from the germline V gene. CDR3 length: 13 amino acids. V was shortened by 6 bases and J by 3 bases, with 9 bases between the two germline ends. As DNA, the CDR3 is TGTGCCAGCAGGGCAGGGAACAATCAGCCCCAGCATTTT. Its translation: CASRAGNNQPQHF.